This T cell receptor (beta chain) was sequenced during a study of shared clonotypes between healthy human individuals. Turning to the study itself: Researchers drew samples from a couple of women and a few men aged 18 to 49.

On this clone itself: Its antigen is not known.

CDR3 length: 14 amino acids. CDR1 LNHDA and CDR2 SQIVND come from the germline V gene (reference sequence). V lost 5 bases and J lost 14; bases outside the gene matches: 10. The deep-level immunoSEQ assay was used. TCRdb's copy holds only in-frame clones and misses some; the assay was immunoSEQ multiplex PCR. The repertoire consists of approximately 2.5 million clones, with approximately 90% occurring once and the leading ten covering about 0.13%. The investigators split CD4+ cells into a CD45RA+ naive subset and a CD45RA-negative memory subset. Findings of the study overall: Compared with memory subsets, naive subsets generally had larger estimated richness.

This sequence was found in a man aged 18 to 30 in good health. The rearrangement uses TRBV19 and TRBJ1-6; 9 bases are shared with TRBD1. Source material: naive CD4+ T cells sorted from blood. Specified subset: CD45RA+ positively selected. The CDR3 nucleotides are TGTGCCAGTAGTCAACAGGGGGCCTCTTTTTCCCTCCACTTT. As protein: CASSQQGASFSLHF.